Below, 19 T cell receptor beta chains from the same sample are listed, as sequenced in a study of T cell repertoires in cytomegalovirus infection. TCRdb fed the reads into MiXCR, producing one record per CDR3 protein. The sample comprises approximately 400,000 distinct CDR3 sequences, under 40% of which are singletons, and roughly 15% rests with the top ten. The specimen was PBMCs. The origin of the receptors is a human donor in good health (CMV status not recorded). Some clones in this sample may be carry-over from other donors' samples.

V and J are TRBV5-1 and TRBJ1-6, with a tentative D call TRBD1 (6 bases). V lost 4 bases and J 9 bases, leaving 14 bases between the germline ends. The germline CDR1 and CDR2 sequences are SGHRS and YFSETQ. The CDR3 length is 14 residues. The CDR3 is CASSPEGGISPLHF. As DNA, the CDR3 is TGCGCCAGCAGCCCCGAAGGGGGTATTTCACCCCTCCACTTT.

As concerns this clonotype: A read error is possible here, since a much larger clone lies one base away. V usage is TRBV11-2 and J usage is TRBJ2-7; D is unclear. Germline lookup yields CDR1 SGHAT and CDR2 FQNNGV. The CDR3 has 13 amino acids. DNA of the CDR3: TGTTCCAGCAGCTCAAACTTAGCCTCCGAGCAGTACTTC. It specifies CSSSSNLASEQYF.

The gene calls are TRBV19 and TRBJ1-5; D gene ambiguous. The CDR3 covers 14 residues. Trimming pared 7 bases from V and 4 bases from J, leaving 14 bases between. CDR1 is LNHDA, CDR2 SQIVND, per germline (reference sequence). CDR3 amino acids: CASTAGGYNQPQHF. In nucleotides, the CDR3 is TGTGCCAGTACCGCGGGAGGGTATAATCAGCCCCAGCATTTT.

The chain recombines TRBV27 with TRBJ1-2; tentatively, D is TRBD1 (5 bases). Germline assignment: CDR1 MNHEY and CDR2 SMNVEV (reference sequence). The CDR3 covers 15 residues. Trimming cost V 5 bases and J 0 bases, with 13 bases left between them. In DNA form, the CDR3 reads TGTGCCAGCAGTCGAAGTGTGGGACCTAACTATGGCTACACCTTC. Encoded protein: CASSRSVGPNYGYTF.

This chain's CDR3 is CASSMYTGGEKLFF. The CDR3 DNA is TGTGCCAGTAGTATGTACACCGGCGGTGAAAAACTGTTTTTT. The rearrangement links TRBV19 to TRBJ1-4; unclear D gene. Germline CDR1 reads LNHDA; CDR2 reads SQIVND (reference sequence). Trimming took 3 bases from V and 7 from J, leaving 12 bases between them. The CDR3 length is 14 residues. Together with reference TRBV19 and TRBJ1-4, the CDR3 gives the full variable domain: DGGITQSPKYLFRKEGQNVTLSCEQNLNHDAMYWYRQDPGQGLRLIYYSQIVNDFQKGDIAEGYSVSREKKESFPLTVTSAQKNPTAFYLCASSMYTGGEKLFFGSGTQLSVL.

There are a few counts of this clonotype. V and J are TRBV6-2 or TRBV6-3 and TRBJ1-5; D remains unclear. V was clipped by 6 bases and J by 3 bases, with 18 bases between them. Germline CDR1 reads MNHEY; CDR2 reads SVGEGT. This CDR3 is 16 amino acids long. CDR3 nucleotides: TGTGCCAGCAGCCCCCCCGTATCGCGTACCAATCAGCCCCAGCATTTT. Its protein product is CASSPPVSRTNQPQHF.

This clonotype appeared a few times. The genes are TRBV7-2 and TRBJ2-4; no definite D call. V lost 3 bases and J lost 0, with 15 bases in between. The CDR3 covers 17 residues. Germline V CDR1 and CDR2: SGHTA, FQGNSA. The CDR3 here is CASSLKPAQIAKNIQYF. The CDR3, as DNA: TGTGCCAGCAGCTTGAAGCCGGCCCAGATAGCCAAAAACATTCAGTACTTC.

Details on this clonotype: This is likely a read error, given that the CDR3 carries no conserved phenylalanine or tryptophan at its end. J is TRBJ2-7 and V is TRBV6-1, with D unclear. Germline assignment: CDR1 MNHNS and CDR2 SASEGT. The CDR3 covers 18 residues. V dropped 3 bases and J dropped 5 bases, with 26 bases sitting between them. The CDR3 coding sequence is TGTGCCAGCAGTGATTCGATGGTGCGGACGCATGGAACCCACGAGCAGTACTTA. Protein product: CASSDSMVRTHGTHEQYL.

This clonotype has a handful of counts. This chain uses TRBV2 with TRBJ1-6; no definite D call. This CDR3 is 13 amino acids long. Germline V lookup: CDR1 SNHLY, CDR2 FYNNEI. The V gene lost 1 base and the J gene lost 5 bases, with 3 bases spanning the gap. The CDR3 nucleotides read TGTGCCAGCAGTGAAGTGGATAATTCACCCCTCCACTTT. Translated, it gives CASSEVDNSPLHF.

CDR3 amino acids: CASSSTSDTQYF. Written as DNA, the CDR3 is TGTGCCAGCAGTTCGACATCAGATACGCAGTATTTT. The chain combines TRBV6-2 or TRBV6-3 with TRBJ2-3; D not resolved. V lost 4 bases to trimming and J lost 4 bases, with 6 bases between them. The CDR3 spans 12 residues. The germline V gene has CDR1 MNHEY and CDR2 SVGEGT.

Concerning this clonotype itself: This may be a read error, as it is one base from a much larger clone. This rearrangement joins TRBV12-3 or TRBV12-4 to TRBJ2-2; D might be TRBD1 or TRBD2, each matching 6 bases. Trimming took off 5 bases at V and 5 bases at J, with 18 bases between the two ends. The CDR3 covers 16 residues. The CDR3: CASSIPEGGETGELFF. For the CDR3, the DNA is TGTGCCAGCAGTATTCCGGAGGGGGGAGAAACCGGGGAGCTGTTTTTT.

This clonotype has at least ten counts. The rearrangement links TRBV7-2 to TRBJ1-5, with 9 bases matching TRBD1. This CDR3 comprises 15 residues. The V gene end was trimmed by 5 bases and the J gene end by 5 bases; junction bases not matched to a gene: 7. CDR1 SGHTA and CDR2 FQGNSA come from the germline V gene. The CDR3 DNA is TGTGCCAGCAGCGACCGGACAGGGGTGCATCAGCCCCAGCATTTT. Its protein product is CASSDRTGVHQPQHF.

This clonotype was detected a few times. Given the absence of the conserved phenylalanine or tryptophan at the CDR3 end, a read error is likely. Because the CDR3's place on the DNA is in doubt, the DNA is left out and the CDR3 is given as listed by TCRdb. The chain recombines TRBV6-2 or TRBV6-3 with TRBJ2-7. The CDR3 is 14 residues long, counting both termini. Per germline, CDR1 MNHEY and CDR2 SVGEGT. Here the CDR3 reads CASSYSTRPPTIWL.

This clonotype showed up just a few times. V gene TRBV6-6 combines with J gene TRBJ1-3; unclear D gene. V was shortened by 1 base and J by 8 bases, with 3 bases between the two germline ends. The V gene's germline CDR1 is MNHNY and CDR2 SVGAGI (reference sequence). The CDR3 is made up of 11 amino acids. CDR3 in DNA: TGTGCCAGCAGTTACTTGGACACCATATATTTT. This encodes CASSYLDTIYF.

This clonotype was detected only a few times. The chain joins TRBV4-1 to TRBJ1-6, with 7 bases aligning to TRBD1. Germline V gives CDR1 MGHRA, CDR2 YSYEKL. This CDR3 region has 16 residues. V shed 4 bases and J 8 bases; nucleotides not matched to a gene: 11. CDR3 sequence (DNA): TGCGCCAGCAGCCCCCTCGGGACAGAAGCAGATTCACCCCTCCACTTT. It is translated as CASSPLGTEADSPLHF.

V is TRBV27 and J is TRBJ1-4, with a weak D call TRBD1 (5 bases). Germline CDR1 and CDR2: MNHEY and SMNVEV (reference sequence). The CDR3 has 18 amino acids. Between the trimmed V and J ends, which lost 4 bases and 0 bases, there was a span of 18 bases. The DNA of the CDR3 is TGTGCCAGCAGTTCATCAGGGTCTTACCTTGCAACTAATGAAAAACTGTTTTTT. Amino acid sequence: CASSSSGSYLATNEKLFF. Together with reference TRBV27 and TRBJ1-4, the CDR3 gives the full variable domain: EAQVTQNPRYLITVTGKKLTVTCSQNMNHEYMSWYRQDPGLGLRQIYYSMNVEVTDKGDVPEGYKVSRKEKRNFPLILESPSPNQTSLYFCASSSSGSYLATNEKLFFGSGTQLSVL.

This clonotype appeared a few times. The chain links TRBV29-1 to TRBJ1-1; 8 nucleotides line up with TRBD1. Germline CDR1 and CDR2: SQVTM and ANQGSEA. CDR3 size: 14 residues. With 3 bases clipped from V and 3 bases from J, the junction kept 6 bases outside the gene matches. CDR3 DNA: TGCAGCGTTGATCCACAGGGGGAGTACACTGAAGCTTTCTTT. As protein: CSVDPQGEYTEAFF.

In DNA form, the CDR3 reads TGTGCCAGCACCTCCGGGGGGGCTGGTGAAAAACTGTTTTTT. It encodes CASTSGGAGEKLFF. The chain links TRBV5-5 to TRBJ1-4; tentatively, D is TRBD1 (6 bases). The germline V and J ends were trimmed by 6 bases and 7 bases, with 16 bases remaining between them. This CDR3 has 14 residues. CDR1 is SGHKS, CDR2 YYEKEE, per germline (reference sequence).

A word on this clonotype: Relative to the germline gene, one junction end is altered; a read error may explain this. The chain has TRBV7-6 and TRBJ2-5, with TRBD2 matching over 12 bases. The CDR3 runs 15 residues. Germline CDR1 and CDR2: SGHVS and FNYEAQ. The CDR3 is CASSPLAGGPETQSF. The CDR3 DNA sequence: TGTGCCAGCAGCCCGCTAGCGGGGGGGCCGGAGACCCAGTCCTTC.